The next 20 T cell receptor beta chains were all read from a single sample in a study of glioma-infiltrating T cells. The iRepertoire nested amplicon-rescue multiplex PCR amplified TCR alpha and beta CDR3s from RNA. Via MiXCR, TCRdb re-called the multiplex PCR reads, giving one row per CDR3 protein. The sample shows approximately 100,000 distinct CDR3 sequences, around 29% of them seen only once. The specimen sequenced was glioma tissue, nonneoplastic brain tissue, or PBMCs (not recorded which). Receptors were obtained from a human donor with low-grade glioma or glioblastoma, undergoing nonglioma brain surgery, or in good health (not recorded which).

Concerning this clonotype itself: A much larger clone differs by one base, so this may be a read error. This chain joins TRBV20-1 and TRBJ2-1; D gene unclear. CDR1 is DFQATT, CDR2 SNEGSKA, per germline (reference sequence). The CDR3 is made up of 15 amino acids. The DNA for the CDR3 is TGCAGTGCTATTCAGACTGAGAGCTCCTACAATGAGCAGTTGTTC. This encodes CSAIQTESSYNEQLF.

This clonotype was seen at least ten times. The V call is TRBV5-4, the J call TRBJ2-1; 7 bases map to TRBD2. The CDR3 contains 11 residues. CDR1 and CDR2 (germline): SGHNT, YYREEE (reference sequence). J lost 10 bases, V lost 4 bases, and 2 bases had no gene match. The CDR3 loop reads CASSGGGEQFF. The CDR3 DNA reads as TGTGCCAGCAGCGGGGGGGGGGAGCAGTTCTTC.

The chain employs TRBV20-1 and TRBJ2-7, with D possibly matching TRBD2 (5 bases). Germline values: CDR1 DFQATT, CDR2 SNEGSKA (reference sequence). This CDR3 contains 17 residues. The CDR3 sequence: CRGTGSIKLSSYNEQYF. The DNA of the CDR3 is TGCAGAGGCACGGGATCGATAAAACTTAGCTCCTACAATGAGCAGTACTTC.

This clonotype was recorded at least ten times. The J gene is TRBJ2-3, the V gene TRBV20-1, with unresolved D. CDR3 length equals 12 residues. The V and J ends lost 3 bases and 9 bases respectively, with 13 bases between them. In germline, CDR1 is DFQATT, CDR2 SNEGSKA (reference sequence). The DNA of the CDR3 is TGCAGTGCTAGGGAGACCCTCGGGACGCAGTATTTT. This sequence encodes CSARETLGTQYF.

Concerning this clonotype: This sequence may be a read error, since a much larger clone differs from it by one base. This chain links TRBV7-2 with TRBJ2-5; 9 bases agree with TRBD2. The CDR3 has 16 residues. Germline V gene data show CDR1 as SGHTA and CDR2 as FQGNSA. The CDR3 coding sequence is TGTGCCAGCAGCTTAGGACTAGCGGTGTACCAAGAGACCCAGCACTTC. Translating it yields CASSLGLAVYQETQHF.

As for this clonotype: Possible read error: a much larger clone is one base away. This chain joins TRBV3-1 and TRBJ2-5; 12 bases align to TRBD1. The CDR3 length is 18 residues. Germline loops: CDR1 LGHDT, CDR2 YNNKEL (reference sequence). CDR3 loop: CATSRVTGTGGPPGTQYF. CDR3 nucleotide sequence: TGTGCCACCAGCCGAGTTACCGGGACAGGGGGCCCGCCAGGGACCCAGTACTTC.

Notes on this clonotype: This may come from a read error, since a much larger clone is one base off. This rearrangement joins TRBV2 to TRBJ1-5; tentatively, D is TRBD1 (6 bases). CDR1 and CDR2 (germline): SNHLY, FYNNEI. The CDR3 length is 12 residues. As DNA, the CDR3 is TGTGCCAGCAACAGGGACAATCAGTCCCAGCATTTT. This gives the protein CASNRDNQSQHF.

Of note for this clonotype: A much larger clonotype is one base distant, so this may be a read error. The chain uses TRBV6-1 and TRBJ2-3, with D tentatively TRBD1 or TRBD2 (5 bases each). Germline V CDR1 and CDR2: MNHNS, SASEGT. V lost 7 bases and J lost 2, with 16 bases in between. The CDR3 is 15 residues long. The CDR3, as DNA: TGTGCCAGCATCATGACGGTGGGACCCACAGATACGCAGTATTTT. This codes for CASIMTVGPTDTQYF.

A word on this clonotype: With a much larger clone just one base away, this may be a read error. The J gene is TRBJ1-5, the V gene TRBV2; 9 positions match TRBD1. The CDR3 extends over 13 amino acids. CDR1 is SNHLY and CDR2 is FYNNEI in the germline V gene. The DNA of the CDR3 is TGTGCCAGCAGGGGGACAGGGTATCACCCCCAGCATTTT. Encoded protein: CASRGTGYHPQHF.

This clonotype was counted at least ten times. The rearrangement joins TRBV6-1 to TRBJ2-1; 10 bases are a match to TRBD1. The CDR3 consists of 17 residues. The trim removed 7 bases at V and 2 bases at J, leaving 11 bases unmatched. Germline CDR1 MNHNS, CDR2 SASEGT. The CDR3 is CASNRDRGDFTYNEQFF. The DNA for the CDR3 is TGTGCCAGCAATCGGGACAGGGGAGATTTTACCTACAATGAGCAGTTCTTC.

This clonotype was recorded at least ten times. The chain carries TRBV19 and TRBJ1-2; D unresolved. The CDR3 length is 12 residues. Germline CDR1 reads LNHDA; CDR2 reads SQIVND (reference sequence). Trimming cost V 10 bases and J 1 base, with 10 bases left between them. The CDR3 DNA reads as TGTGCCACCCGGGCCGATAACTATGGCTACACCTTC. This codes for CATRADNYGYTF. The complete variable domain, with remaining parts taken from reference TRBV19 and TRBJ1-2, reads DGGITQSPKYLFRKEGQNVTLSCEQNLNHDAMYWYRQDPGQGLRLIYYSQIVNDFQKGDIAEGYSVSREKKESFPLTVTSAQKNPTAFYLCATRADNYGYTFGSGTRLTVV.

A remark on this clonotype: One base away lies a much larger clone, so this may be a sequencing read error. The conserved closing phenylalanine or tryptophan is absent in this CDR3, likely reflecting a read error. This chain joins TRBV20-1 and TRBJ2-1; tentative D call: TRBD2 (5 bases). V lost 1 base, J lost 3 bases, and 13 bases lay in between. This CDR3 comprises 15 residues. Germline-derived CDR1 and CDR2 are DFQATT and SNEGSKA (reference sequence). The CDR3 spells CSARGERADYNEQFL. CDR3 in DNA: TGCAGTGCTAGAGGGGAGAGGGCCGACTACAATGAGCAGTTCTTG.

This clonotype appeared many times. Here the CDR3 reads CASSLGFRTGELFF. CDR3 coding DNA: TGTGCCAGCAGTTTGGGGTTTAGGACCGGGGAGCTGTTTTTT. The rearrangement uses TRBV27 and TRBJ2-2; D unresolved. Deletions cut 3 bases from V and 5 bases from J, with 10 bases between. The CDR3 extends over 14 amino acids. Germline CDR1 and CDR2: MNHEY and SMNVEV (reference sequence).

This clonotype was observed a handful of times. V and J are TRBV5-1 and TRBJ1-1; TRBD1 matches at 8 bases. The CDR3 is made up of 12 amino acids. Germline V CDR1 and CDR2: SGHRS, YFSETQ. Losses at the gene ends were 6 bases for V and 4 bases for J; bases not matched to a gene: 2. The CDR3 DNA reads TGCGCCAGCACGACAGGGGTCACTGAAGCTTTCTTT. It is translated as CASTTGVTEAFF.

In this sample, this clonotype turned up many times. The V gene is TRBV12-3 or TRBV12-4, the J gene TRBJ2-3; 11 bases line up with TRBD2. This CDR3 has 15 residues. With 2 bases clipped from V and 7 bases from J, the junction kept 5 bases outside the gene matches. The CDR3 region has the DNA TGTGCCAGCAGTTTAAGACTAGCGGGGATGAATACGCAGTATTTT. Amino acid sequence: CASSLRLAGMNTQYF.

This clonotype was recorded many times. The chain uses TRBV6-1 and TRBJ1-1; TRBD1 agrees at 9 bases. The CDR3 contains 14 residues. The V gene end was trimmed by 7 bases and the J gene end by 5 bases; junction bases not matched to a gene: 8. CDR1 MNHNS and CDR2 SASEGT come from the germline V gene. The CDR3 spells CASTAQGARTEAFF. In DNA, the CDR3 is TGTGCCAGCACCGCACAGGGGGCCCGAACTGAAGCTTTCTTT.

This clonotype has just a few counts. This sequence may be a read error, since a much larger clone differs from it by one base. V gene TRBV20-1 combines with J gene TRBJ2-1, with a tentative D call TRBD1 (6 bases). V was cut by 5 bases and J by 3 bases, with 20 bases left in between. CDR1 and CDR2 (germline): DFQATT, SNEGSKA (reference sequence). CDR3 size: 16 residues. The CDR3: CSAPPRGHPYYNEQFF. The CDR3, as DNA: TGCAGTGCTCCCCCCCGGGGACATCCCTACTACAATGAGCAGTTCTTC.

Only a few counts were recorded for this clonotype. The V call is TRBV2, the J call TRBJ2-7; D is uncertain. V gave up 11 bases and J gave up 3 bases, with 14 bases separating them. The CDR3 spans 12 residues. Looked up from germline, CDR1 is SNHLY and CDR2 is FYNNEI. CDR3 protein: CAGALRIYEQYF. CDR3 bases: TGTGCCGGAGCGCTAAGGATCTACGAGCAGTACTTC.

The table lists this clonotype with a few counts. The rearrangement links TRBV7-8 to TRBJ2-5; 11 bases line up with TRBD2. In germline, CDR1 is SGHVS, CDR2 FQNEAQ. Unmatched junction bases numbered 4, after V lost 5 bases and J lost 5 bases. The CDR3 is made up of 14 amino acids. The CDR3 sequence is CASSASSGGETQYF. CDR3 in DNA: TGTGCCAGCAGCGCCTCTAGCGGGGGGGAGACCCAGTACTTC.

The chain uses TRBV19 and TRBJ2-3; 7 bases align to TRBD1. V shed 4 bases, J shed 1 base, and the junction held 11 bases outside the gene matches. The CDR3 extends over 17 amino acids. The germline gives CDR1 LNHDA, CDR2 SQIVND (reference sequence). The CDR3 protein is CASSRSPGGEGTDTQYF. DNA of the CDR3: TGTGCCAGTAGTAGGTCCCCAGGGGGTGAGGGCACAGATACGCAGTATTTT.